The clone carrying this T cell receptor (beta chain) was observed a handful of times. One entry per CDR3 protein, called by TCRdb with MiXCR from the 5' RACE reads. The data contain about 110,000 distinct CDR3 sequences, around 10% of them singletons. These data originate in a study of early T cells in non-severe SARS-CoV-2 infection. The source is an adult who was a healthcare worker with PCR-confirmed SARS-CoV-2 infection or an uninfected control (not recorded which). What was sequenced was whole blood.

The CDR3 DNA reads as TGTGCCAGCTCACGGGGACAGGGCCAAGAGACCCAGTACTTC. This sequence encodes CASSRGQGQETQYF. V gene TRBV18 combines with J gene TRBJ2-5, with 9 bases matching TRBD1. V was clipped by 4 bases and J by 1 base; unmatched bases: 1. Germline loops: CDR1 KGHSH, CDR2 LQKENI. This CDR3 spans 14 amino acids.